One TCR beta chain is described in this entry. The sample is drawn from a study of T cell changes during pregnancy in multiple sclerosis. The table came from immunoSEQ multiplex PCR; TCRdb's copy has only in-frame clones and leaves some out. The data contain 60,000 to 70,000 clones, 92% of them singletons. This specimen was peripheral blood, taken in the second trimester of pregnancy. This sequence originates from a female donor in good health, enrolled as a control in a pregnancy study.

The CDR3 DNA sequence: TGCGCCAGCAGTGAGAACAGGGAGGGTCGGTATGGCTACACCTTC. Amino acid sequence: CASSENREGRYGYTF. V usage is TRBV10-2 and J usage is TRBJ1-2; tentatively, D is TRBD1 (6 bases). Trimming stripped 2 bases from V and 5 bases from J, with 15 bases between. This CDR3 spans 15 amino acids. CDR1 and CDR2 (germline): WSHSY, SAAADI.